This T cell receptor beta chain was sequenced during a study of CD8 T cells in seronegative destructive rheumatoid arthritis (dated by TCRdb to about 2020). Regarding the complete study: At the time of sampling, seven of the eight CND-RA patients were on biological drugs. Peripheral CD8+ TCRbeta repertoires were compared between CCP-negative destructive rheumatoid arthritis (CND-RA) patients and newly diagnosed seropositive RA, seronegative RA and healthy controls. The seropositive RA, seronegative RA and healthy control comparison cohorts were taken from a previously published TCRbeta dataset and were not newly sequenced.

Reading the germline V gene (reference sequence) gives CDR1 LNHDA and CDR2 SQIVND. Measured from the cysteine to the phenylalanine, the CDR3 is 13 residues long. The kept DNA is CDR3 alone, 39 bases in frame from the first base. V was cut back by 4 bases and J by 6 bases, leaving a gap of 9 bases between them. For this clone: The antigen it recognizes is unknown. Base quality data are lacking; no much larger clone is found one base away.

CND-RA patients were negative for the clinical CCP2 antibody test, and joint destruction progressed despite active therapy. All CND-RA patients were characterized by typical joint destruction in wrists and ankles and by failure of conventional anti-rheumatic therapy. CND-RA patients were sampled after long disease histories, spanning decades in several cases, rather than at diagnosis. Fifty millilitres of EDTA-anticoagulated peripheral blood were collected from each patient. Peripheral blood mononuclear cells were isolated by Ficoll-Paque PLUS density gradient separation. AutoMACS magnetic bead positive selection was used to isolate CD8+ cells from fresh or cryopreserved PBMCs, and purity was verified by flow cytometry. Genomic DNA was extracted with Nucleospin Tissue or Tissue XS kits and quantified on a Qubit 2.0 fluorometer. The paper as a whole reports these results and caveats: Across the 117,399 clonotypes tested, no public clonotype enrichment remained significant after Benjamini-Hochberg correction. The small size of the CND-RA cohort was noted as a limitation of the study. Without diagnostic samples, TCR repertoire differences may partly reflect poor disease control over the years rather than being present at onset. More CMV-reactive and fewer influenza A-reactive CD8+ TCRbeta sequences were observed in CND-RA repertoires than in controls and other RA subtypes. The authors read the apparently distinct set of enriched public clonotypes carried by CND-RA patients as support for a separate disease subset. After adjusting for age, CND-RA patients appeared to have less diverse, more clonal CD8+ TCRbeta repertoires than other RA subtypes.

TCRbeta sequencing used genomic DNA from CD8+ cells, following the manufacturer's instructions. A genomics technology centre in Finland performed the TCRbeta sequencing with the immunoSEQ assay. On the study's bioinformatics: The clonotype tables produced by the immunoSEQ preprocessing pipeline were converted into VDJtools format, and any non-productive clonotypes were filtered out. Samples with fewer than 10,000 reads were excluded, the remaining samples were subsampled to 10,000 reads, and six of eight CND-RA samples were retained. The VDJtools CalcDiversityStats function was applied to data subsampled to 10,000 reads to calculate Shannon-Wiener, Simpson and clonality indices. Non-singleton TCRbeta clonotypes were hard-matched, with no mismatches allowed, against VDJdb to infer antigen specificity. CDR3 sequences that differed by a single amino acid (Hamming distance 1) were grouped into clusters that potentially share antigen targets. After each group was resampled to six samples, one-sided Fisher's exact tests checked public clonotypes for group enrichment, with the whole procedure repeated ten times. TCRdb stores this immuneACCESS table with in-frame sequences only. Part of the clones is absent; in the studies checked, under half of the shortfall reflects unresolved V genes, and no reason is known for the rest. V and J calls and clone size come straight from that table; D and trimming were deduced from the DNA. Recorded for this sample are 10,000 to 15,000 clones; under 85% of them occurred a single time. The ten top clones hold about a quarter of the sample.

This receptor was identified in a woman aged 30 to 49 with seronegative destructive rheumatoid arthritis. The chain employs TRBV19 and TRBJ2-2; perhaps TRBD2 is the D gene, with 5 bases matching. Sequenced input: CD8+ T cells from blood. The sequenced DNA: TGTGCCAGTAGTACAAAAGCGGCCGGGGAGCTGTTTTTT. This encodes CASSTKAAGELFF.